The T cell receptor beta chain described here comes from a study of CD8 T cells in ankylosing spondylitis. Findings and limits, study-wide: In synovial fluid and blood from reactive arthritis, some motif variants were previously reported. Those disease-linked clones were CD8+; they were also relatively rare in peripheral blood. Researchers reportedly found disease-linked clones significantly enriched in matched ankylosing spondylitis synovial fluid.

Deletions cut 7 bases from V and 4 bases from J, with 12 bases between. The CDR3 spans 13 residues. Per germline, CDR1 SGHRS and CDR2 YFSETQ. TCRdb independently ran MiXCR on the 5' RACE reads; one entry per CDR3 protein. The table has a few hundred thousand distinct CDR3 sequences, more than 9% seen once; the top ten hold about a tenth. This clonotype came up many times. Its antigen is undetermined. This TCR was recovered from a female donor with ankylosing spondylitis or in good health (not recorded which). This sequence joins TRBV5-1 and TRBJ1-3; TRBD1 is a possible D gene (5 bases). Sequenced input: blood, either unsorted or a sorted T cell fraction (not recorded which). CDR3 sequence (DNA): TGCGCCAGCCAACGGACATCGGGAAACACCATATATTTT. It is translated as CASQRTSGNTIYF.